A few counts support the clone carrying this T cell receptor (beta chain). One entry per CDR3 protein results from TCRdb running MiXCR on the reads. Seen here are several thousand distinct CDR3 sequences, 20% observed once, and the top ten hold less than 9%. This specimen belongs to a study of lung T cells in sarcoidosis with Löfgren's syndrome. The origin of this receptor is a human donor with sarcoidosis (Löfgren's syndrome or another form), or a control subject (not recorded which). The sequenced sample was CD4+ T cells from bronchoalveolar lavage.

Here the CDR3 reads CSARGVESGGPRKQYF. The CDR3 DNA reads TGCAGTGCTAGAGGGGTAGAGTCGGGGGGGCCTCGGAAGCAGTATTTT. The V call is TRBV20-1, the J call TRBJ2-3, with 8 bases lining up with TRBD2. V was pared by 1 base and J by 11 bases, with 17 bases of the junction left unmatched. CDR3 length: 16 residues. Germline CDR1 is DFQATT and CDR2 is SNEGSKA (reference sequence).